This is a list of T cell receptor beta chains from one sample in a study of T-cell memory formation after mild COVID-19. TCRdb reprocessed the 5' RACE reads via MiXCR and lists one record per CDR3 protein. The data show around 370,000 distinct CDR3 sequences, 20% to 25% seen once. The sequencing sample was made of PBMCs or a T cell subset sorted from them (not recorded which). These TCRs come from an adult woman who had mild COVID-19 (a few samples of this study predate the infection). Cell type and time point are not known. Both conserved end residues are trimmed from each CDR3.

cdr3_aa j_call v_call cdr3_length
ASSFINEQF TRBJ2-1 TRBV5-1 9
ASSQQLGVGTEAF TRBJ1-1 TRBV4-2 13
ASVKPGQGANGYT TRBJ1-2 TRBV19 13
ATSGGAAEEAF TRBJ1-1 TRBV24-1 11
ASSSGVRTDTQY TRBJ2-3 TRBV5-1 12
ASSLVAAGSYNEQF TRBJ2-1 TRBV7-9 14
ASSPGQGITDTQY TRBJ2-3 TRBV5-1 13
ASSTRDRALYNEQF TRBJ2-1 TRBV6-2/TRBV6-3 14
SAKTFSGSSGELF TRBJ2-2 TRBV20-1 13
SANIVNQPQH TRBJ1-5 TRBV20-1 10
ASSYGTGGYEQY TRBJ2-7 TRBV6-2/TRBV6-3 12
ASSLEAAANTGELF TRBJ2-2 TRBV7-2 14
ASSPLEGSSSYEQY TRBJ2-7 TRBV18 14
ASSPYLAGVLN TRBJ2-1 TRBV7-2 11
ATSGGKETQY TRBJ2-5 TRBV5-1 10
AISRDLNIQY TRBJ2-4 TRBV10-3 10
ASSLYGLAVEQF TRBJ2-1 TRBV7-6 12
ASSHIRAGTDTQY TRBJ2-3 TRBV3-1 13
ASSLMERSPYGYT TRBJ1-2 TRBV12-3/TRBV12-4 13
ASSLGSLIAEQF TRBJ2-1 TRBV12-3/TRBV12-4 12
ASSLVIYGYT TRBJ1-2 TRBV12-3/TRBV12-4 10
ASSPPGSDEQF TRBJ2-1 TRBV4-3 11
ASTPIYGNSNQPQH TRBJ1-5 TRBV6-5 14
ASSGIFGGYT TRBJ1-2 TRBV2 10
ASSSQGDPSSYNEQF TRBJ2-1 TRBV7-9 15
ASIPRDGGYEQY TRBJ2-7 TRBV6-1 12
ASSLTRRTEAF TRBJ1-1 TRBV7-8 11
ASSLGGAVNTEAF TRBJ1-1 TRBV12-3/TRBV12-4 13
ASSLALGEREQY TRBJ2-7 TRBV7-9 12
SVKGQGAYEQY TRBJ2-7 TRBV29-1 11
ASSLAKSYEQY TRBJ2-7 TRBV5-1 11
ASSSFKDTQY TRBJ2-3 TRBV7-9 10
ASVHRDGYTGELF TRBJ2-2 TRBV2 13
ASNRGNQPQH TRBJ1-5 TRBV12-3/TRBV12-4 10
ASSSTQTGSSYNEQF TRBJ2-1 TRBV7-9 15
ATSRDPPANNEQF TRBJ2-1 TRBV15 13
SARVLAGGLSDTQY TRBJ2-3 TRBV20-1 14
ASSLVGAGGQPQH TRBJ1-5 TRBV27 13
ASSQGADANTGELF TRBJ2-2 TRBV4-3 14
ASSLGTADTYEQY TRBJ2-7 TRBV6-5 13
SARGPTGFYEQY TRBJ2-7 TRBV20-1 12
ASRQGTKETQY TRBJ2-5 TRBV12-3/TRBV12-4 11
SATFTGTGQF TRBJ2-1 TRBV20-1 10
ASSLRQGFSTEAF TRBJ1-1 TRBV5-6 13
SARLRDPYGYT TRBJ1-2 TRBV20-1 11
ASSVGLLEQF TRBJ2-1 TRBV7-8 10
ASSRPGDNVYEQY TRBJ2-7 TRBV6-2/TRBV6-3 13
ASSFMTGGNTGELF TRBJ2-2 TRBV5-1 14
ASSSTGVNYEQY TRBJ2-7 TRBV7-9 12
RIRALDTDTQY TRBJ2-3 TRBV20-1 11
ASSFDRVGGGYT TRBJ1-2 TRBV7-2 12
ASSLYGTEAF TRBJ1-1 TRBV5-5 10
ASSFWGDNSPLH TRBJ1-6 TRBV7-9 12
ASSPREPLSYEQY TRBJ2-7 TRBV18 13
ASRSTGDVNTEAF TRBJ1-1 TRBV5-6 13
ASSTGQEADTQY TRBJ2-3 TRBV4-2 12
ATSEPGQGYPYEQY TRBJ2-7 TRBV24-1 14
SARDFLGSQETQY TRBJ2-5 TRBV20-1 13
ASSPSRQETQY TRBJ2-5 TRBV18 11